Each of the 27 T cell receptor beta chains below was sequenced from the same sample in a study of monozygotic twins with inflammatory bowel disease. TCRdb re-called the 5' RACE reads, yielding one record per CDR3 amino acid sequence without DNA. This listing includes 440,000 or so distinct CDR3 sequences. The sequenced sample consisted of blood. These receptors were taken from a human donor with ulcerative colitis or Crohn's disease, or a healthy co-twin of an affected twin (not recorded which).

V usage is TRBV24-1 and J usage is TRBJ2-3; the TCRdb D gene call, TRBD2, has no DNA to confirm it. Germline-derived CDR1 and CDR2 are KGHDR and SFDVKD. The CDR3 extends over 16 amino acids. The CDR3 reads CATRGGTSGFTDTQYF.

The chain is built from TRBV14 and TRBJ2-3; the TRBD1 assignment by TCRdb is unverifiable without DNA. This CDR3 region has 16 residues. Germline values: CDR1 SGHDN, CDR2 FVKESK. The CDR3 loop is CASSHLVTGATDTQYF.

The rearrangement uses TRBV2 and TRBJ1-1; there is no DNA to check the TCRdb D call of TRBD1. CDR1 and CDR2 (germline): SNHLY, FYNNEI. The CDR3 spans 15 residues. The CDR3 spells CASSEVGRLSAEAFF. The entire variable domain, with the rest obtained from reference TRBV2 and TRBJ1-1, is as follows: EPEVTQTPSHQVTQMGQEVILRCVPISNHLYFYWYRQILGQKVEFLVSFYNNEISEKSEIFDDQFSVERPDGSNFTLKIRSTKLEDSAMYFCASSEVGRLSAEAFFGQGTRLTVV.

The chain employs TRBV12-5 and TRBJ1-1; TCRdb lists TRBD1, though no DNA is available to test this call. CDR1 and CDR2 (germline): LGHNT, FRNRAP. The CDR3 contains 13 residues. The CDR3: CASQGGTYTEAFF.

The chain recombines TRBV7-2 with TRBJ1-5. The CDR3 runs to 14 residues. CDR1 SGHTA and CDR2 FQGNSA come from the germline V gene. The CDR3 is CASSFLGGNQPQHF. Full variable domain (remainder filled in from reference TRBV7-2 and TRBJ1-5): GAGVSQSPSNKVTEKGKDVELRCDPISGHTALYWYRQSLGQGLEFLIYFQGNSAPDKSGLPSDRFSAERTGGSVSTLTIQRTQQEDSAVYLCASSFLGGNQPQHFGDGTRLSIL.

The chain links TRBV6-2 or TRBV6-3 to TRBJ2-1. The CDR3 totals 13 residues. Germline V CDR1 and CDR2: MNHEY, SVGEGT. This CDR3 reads CASSYSHGNEQFF.

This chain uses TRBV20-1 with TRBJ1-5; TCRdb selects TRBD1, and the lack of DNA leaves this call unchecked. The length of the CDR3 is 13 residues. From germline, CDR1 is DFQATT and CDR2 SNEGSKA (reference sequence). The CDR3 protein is CSARTGGNQPQHF.

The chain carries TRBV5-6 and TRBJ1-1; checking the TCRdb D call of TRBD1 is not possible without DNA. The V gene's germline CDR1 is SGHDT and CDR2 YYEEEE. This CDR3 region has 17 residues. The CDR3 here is CASSLGTTGLANTEAFF.

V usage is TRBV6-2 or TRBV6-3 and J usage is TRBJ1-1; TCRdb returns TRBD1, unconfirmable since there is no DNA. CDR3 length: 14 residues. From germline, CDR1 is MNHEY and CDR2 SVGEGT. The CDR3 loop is CASSYHGAGTEAFF.

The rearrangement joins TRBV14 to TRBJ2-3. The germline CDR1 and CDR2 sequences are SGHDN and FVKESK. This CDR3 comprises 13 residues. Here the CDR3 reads CASRLWGTDTQYF. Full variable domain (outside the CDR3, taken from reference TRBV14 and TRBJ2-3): EAGVTQFPSHSVIEKGQTVTLRCDPISGHDNLYWYRRVMGKEIKFLLHFVKESKQDESGMPNNRFLAERTGGTYSTLKVQPAELEDSGVYFCASRLWGTDTQYFGPGTRLTVL.

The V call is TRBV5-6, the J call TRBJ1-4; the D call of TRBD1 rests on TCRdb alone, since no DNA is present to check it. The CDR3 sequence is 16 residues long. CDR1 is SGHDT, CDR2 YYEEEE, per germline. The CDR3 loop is CASSSPTQEVREKLFF.

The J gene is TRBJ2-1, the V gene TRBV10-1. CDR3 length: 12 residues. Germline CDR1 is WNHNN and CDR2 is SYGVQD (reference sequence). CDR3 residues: CASSESDYEQFF.

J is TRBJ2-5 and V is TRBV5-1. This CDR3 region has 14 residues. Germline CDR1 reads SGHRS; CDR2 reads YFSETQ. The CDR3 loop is CASSLETLQETQYF.

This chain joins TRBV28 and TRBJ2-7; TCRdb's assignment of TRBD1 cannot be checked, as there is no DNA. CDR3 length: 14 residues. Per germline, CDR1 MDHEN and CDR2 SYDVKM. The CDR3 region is CASISGGGSYEQYF.

The CDR3 sequence is CASPLAGSTEAFF. The chain carries TRBV2 and TRBJ1-1. The CDR3 runs 13 residues. The germline CDR1 and CDR2 sequences are SNHLY and FYNNEI.

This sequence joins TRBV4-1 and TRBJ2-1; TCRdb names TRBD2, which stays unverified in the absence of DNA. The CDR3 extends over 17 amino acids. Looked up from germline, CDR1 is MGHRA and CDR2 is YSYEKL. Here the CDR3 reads CASSQDVAGGNYNEQFF.

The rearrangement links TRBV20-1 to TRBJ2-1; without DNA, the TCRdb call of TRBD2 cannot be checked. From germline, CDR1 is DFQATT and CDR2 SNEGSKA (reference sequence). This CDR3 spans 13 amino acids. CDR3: CSARGPNHNEQFF.

The CDR3 spells CASSLDSAFYEQYF. The chain carries TRBV5-1 and TRBJ2-7. Germline V gives CDR1 SGHRS, CDR2 YFSETQ. This CDR3 has 14 amino acids.

The CDR3 is CASSFMGRDVDTEAFF. The chain links TRBV5-1 to TRBJ1-1; TCRdb selects TRBD1, and the lack of DNA leaves this call unchecked. This CDR3 comprises 16 residues. CDR1 SGHRS and CDR2 YFSETQ come from the germline V gene.

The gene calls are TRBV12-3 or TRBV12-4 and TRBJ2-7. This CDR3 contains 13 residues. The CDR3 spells CASSRTETYEQYF.

CDR3 sequence reads: CASSLSRRGSPLHF. The chain links TRBV12-3 or TRBV12-4 to TRBJ1-6. This CDR3 spans 14 amino acids.

CDR3 region: CASSTPLSGRSYNEQFF. V is TRBV9 and J is TRBJ2-1; absent DNA, TCRdb's TRBD1 call cannot be checked. CDR1 and CDR2 (germline): SGDLS, YYNGEE. This CDR3 is built from 17 residues. The entire variable domain, with the rest obtained from reference TRBV9 and TRBJ2-1, is as follows: DSGVTQTPKHLITATGQRVTLRCSPRSGDLSVYWYQQSLDQGLQFLIQYYNGEERAKGNILERFSAQQFPDLHSELNLSSLELGDSALYFCASSTPLSGRSYNEQFFGPGTRLTVL.

The CDR3 loop is CASRADGLNTEAFF. The J gene is TRBJ1-1, the V gene TRBV2. Germline CDR1 and CDR2: SNHLY and FYNNEI. CDR3 size: 14 residues.

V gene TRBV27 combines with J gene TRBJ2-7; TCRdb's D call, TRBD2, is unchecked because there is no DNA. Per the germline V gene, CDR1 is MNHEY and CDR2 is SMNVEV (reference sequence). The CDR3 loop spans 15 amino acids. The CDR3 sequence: CASSSTSLASYEQYF.

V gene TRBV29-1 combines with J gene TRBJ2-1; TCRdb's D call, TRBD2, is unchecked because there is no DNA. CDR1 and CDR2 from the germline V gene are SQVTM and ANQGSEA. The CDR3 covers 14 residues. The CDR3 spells CSVRIAGAYNEQFF.

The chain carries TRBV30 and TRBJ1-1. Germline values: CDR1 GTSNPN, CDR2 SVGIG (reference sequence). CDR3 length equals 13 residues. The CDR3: CAWRVGENTEAFF. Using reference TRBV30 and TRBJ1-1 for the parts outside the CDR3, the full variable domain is SQTIHQWPATLVQPVGSPLSLECTVEGTSNPNLYWYRQAAGRGLQLLFYSVGIGQISSEVPQNLSASRPQDRQFILSSKKLLLSDSGFYLCAWRVGENTEAFFGQGTRLTVV.

The CDR3: CASSLDSGSNQPQHF. The genes are TRBV5-1 and TRBJ1-5. Germline loops: CDR1 SGHRS, CDR2 YFSETQ. The CDR3 has 15 residues.